This record covers a single T cell receptor (beta chain). V lost 4 bases and J lost 5, with 11 bases in between. The CDR3 totals 13 residues. Germline V gives CDR1 LGHDT, CDR2 YNNKEL (reference sequence). The data are from a study of blood T cell repertoires in COVID-19. Study context: Samples representing acute and convalescent COVID-19 were sourced from the United States, Italy and Spain. The cDNA or gDNA used as material had been derived from T cells, B-cell-depleted T cells, or PBMCs.

Per the study methods: Estimated nucleated cell counts came from reference gene primer amplification. Measured with immunoSEQ multiplex PCR; TCRdb has only the in-frame clones, and not every one. The V and J calls and clone size are taken from that table; D and trimming were inferred from the DNA. The table shows some 140,000 clones, with approximately 88% occurring only once. Sequenced: peripheral blood. The receptor was derived from a woman older than 75 with acute or convalescent COVID-19. J is TRBJ1-2 and V is TRBV3-1 (or the pseudogene TRBV3-2); D perhaps matches TRBD1 (6 bases). The CDR3 spells CASSPIGGYGYTF. CDR3 sequence (DNA): TGTGCCAGCAGCCCCATAGGGGGATATGGCTACACCTTC.